The present T cell receptor beta chain was sequenced within a study of T cell responses to AZD1222 COVID-19 vaccine. Clones were read by immunoSEQ multiplex PCR, and TCRdb kept only the in-frame ones, dropping some. The sample has approximately 120,000 clones, roughly 90% seen once. Trimming cost V 0 bases and J 4 bases; bases outside gene matches: 4. Germline-derived CDR1 and CDR2 are KGHSH and LQKENI. CDR3 length: 17 amino acids. The chain is built from TRBV18 and TRBJ2-2; 11 nucleotides line up with TRBD2. This sequence originates from an adult in good health. Sequencing used peripheral blood, obtained on day 0 of AZD1222 vaccination. The CDR3 DNA reads TGTGCCAGCTCACCACCGGGCGGACTAGCGGGCACCGGGGAGCTGTTTTTT. This encodes CASSPPGGLAGTGELFF. Complete variable domain (other parts from reference TRBV18 and TRBJ2-2): NAGVMQNPRHLVRRRGQEARLRCSPMKGHSHVYWYRQLPEEGLKFMVYLQKENIIDESGMPKERFSAEFPKEGPSILRIQQVVRGDSAAYFCASSPPGGLAGTGELFFGEGSRLTVL.